The clone carrying this TCR beta chain was observed at least ten times. The antigen remains undetermined. This CDR3 contains 15 residues. Germline lookup yields CDR1 KGHDR and CDR2 SFDVKD. V was pared by 2 bases and J by 8 bases, with 14 bases between. These data are taken from a study of T cells after yellow fever vaccination. TCRdb recomputed calls from the 5' RACE reads with MiXCR, one row per CDR3 protein. Among some 150,000 distinct CDR3 sequences, under 8% were seen once, and the ten largest hold more than 0.6%. Whole-study findings and limits: Among primary-vaccination clones, most reappeared after the booster, at 95% to 96% for CD4 and 85% to 90% for CD8. Secondary responses were weaker yet peaked faster, day 5 versus 15. Abundant clonotypes from the bulk population could have been carried over as contaminants into FACS-sorted repertoires.

The receptor was derived from a man younger than 40 who received the YFV17D yellow fever vaccine. This chain joins TRBV24-1 and TRBJ1-4; D is ambiguous. Sequenced material: CD4+ T cells sorted from PBMCs, taken 10 days after the yellow fever booster vaccination. CDR3 sequence: CATSDSRLGDEKLFF. The CDR3 DNA sequence: TGTGCCACCAGTGATTCTCGGTTGGGAGACGAAAAACTGTTTTTT.